Included here is one T cell receptor (beta chain) sequence, with context. No antigen is known for it. The data were obtained in a study of cytomegalovirus exposure and HLA in healthy donors. V was trimmed by 0 bases and J by 9 bases, leaving 7 bases between them. This CDR3 has 12 amino acids. Germline CDR1 reads SGHDT; CDR2 reads YYEEEE. The data were produced by immunoSEQ multiplex PCR, yet TCRdb's version contains in-frame clones alone and is incomplete. Found here are hundreds of thousands of clones, around 91% of them singletons; the top ten hold 3% to 3.5%. The donors were members of the approximately 120-subject validation cohort (separate from the approximately 670-subject first cohort). Points from the study as a whole: Researchers counted over 150 TCR beta chains as cytomegalovirus-associated. Three of the chains that were CMV-associated were confirmed in vitro to be specific for CMV antigens. Most sequenced TCRs were rare (though some public TCRs occurred in many donors).

This receptor was obtained from a woman aged 30 to 39 in good health and CMV-seronegative. The chain is built from TRBV5-6 and TRBJ2-1, with D unresolved. The sample consisted of PBMCs. This CDR3 reads CASSLDWVEQFF. For the CDR3, the DNA is TGTGCCAGCAGCTTGGACTGGGTTGAGCAGTTCTTC. Filled out from reference TRBV5-6 and TRBJ2-1, the complete variable domain reads DAGVTQSPTHLIKTRGQQVTLRCSPKSGHDTVSWYQQALGQGPQFIFQYYEEEERQRGNFPDRFSGHQFPNYSSELNVNALLLGDSALYLCASSLDWVEQFFGPGTRLTVL.